This T cell receptor beta chain was profiled in a study of STAT5B mutations in CD4+ large granular lymphocyte leukemia. Overall study results and limits: Top patient clones used TRBV06 genes more often: 8/27 versus 2/35 in controls. The CD4+ versus CD8+ T-LGLL clonality difference may reflect limited sample size. Patient CD4-sorted repertoires stayed more clonal than healthy ones after leukemic-clone removal.

The CDR3 covers 14 residues. Trimming left V 2 bases short and J 2 bases short, with 9 bases between. The germline CDR1 and CDR2 sequences are MNHNY and SVGAGI (reference sequence). There are a few counts of this clone. Antigen unknown. Only in-frame clones appear in the TCRdb table, and some are missing; sequencing was by immunoSEQ multiplex PCR. The table has under 35,000 clones, about 70% seen once. This sequence joins TRBV6-6 and TRBJ1-1, with a weak D call TRBD1 (5 bases). The clonotype originates from a human donor in good health. The sample was CD4+ T cells from blood buffy coats. The CDR3 spells CASSYGQGNTEAFF. The DNA of the CDR3 is TGTGCCAGCAGTTACGGGCAGGGTAACACTGAAGCTTTCTTT.